The present T cell receptor (beta chain) was sequenced within a study of beta chain features in type 1 diabetes (dated by TCRdb to 2016 to 2019). With respect to the entire study: Mean age, gender distribution, total cell number and subset yield did not differ between patients and healthy donors. Across all samples, some 100,000,000 sorted cells were examined, and cell number per subset correlated strongly with RNA yield. The study compared the TCRB repertoires of sorted circulating CD4+ T cell subsets in recently diagnosed type 1 diabetes patients with those in matched healthy donors. Whereas all 30 or so donors provided naive and central memory subsets, regulatory and stem cell-like memory subsets were isolated from just 8 patients and roughly 8 healthy donors. The investigation overall reported the following: Naive, central memory and regulatory TCRB repertoires appeared to be more similar among patients than among healthy donors. A moderate but significant shortening of TCRB CDR3 length was observed in type 1 diabetes patients in all four CD4+ subsets. At VDJ recombination sites, patients with type 1 diabetes made fewer insertions and deleted more nucleotides, a pattern implying thymic rearrangement abnormalities. Shorter templates might be favored by PCR, yet because patient and control samples were amplified and corrected together, any such skew would affect both groups equally. HLA sub-analyses involved small numbers of individuals, so any influence of HLA type on TCRB rearrangement remained unresolved. Because cDNA was sequenced instead of genomic DNA, activated cells with high expression could be over-represented, although the groups did not differ in activation or CD3 levels.

All of the isolated RNA was reverse transcribed with the High Capacity cDNA Reverse Transcription Kit, so expressed TCRB transcripts were sequenced. Naive, central memory and regulatory T cell samples underwent deep immunoSEQ sequencing, averaging about 3.57 million total reads per sample. Sorted cells were lysed in RLT buffer, and RNA was extracted using DNase-treated RNeasy Micro or Mini kits according to cell number. To prevent cross-contamination, each cell subset was processed individually, whereas patient and healthy donor samples were processed jointly. The immunoSEQ multiplex PCR was used to amplify TCRB sequences from cDNA, generating 87-bp fragments that spanned the CDR3 region. Sequencing of the amplicons was performed on the Illumina HiSeq platform. The original pipeline was this. PCR bias was computationally corrected using synthetic template baselines, reads within Hamming distance 2 were collapsed, and singletons that could not be merged were discarded. Reads were aligned to IMGT to assign V, D and J genes, CDR3 length, and insertions or deletions at six rearrangement sites. Within each subset, clonotype counts were normalized to the number of sorted cells before true diversity and Gini coefficients were calculated with the tcR R package. The overlap coefficient, calculated on TCRB nucleotide sequences, was used to measure repertoire sharing. The clones in this table, taken by TCRdb from immuneACCESS, are in-frame only. Not every clone is retained; where verified, under half of the shortfall comes from an unresolved V gene, and the cause of the rest is unknown. The V and J calls and clone size were taken over from that table, and D and trimming were inferred from the DNA. A total of approximately 150,000 clones appear in this sample, more than 10% of them only once. The top ten clonotypes cover 1% to 1.5% of the sample.

From each donor, a single peripheral blood sample of about 100 mL on average was drawn into heparinised tubes. A BD FACSAria II was used to sort naive, central memory, regulatory and stem cell-like memory CD4+ T cells with a panel that included CD45RO, CCR7, CD25, CD127, CD95 and CD27. Purity was above 98% for every sorted population. PBMCs were isolated immediately by Lymphoprep density gradient centrifugation and stained directly without culture. To minimize batch effects, samples were stained and sorted in pairs, one healthy donor with one patient per experiment. The sample holds a few counts of this clone. This receptor's antigen is unknown. The record has no base qualities; no much larger clone is one base away. Material: central memory CD4+ T cells from blood. The TCR originated in a man aged 18 to 30 with type 1 diabetes.

The DNA is as follows: TGTGCCAGCAGACCCACGGAGGCGGGAGAGACCCAGTACTTC. This codes for CASRPTEAGETQYF. The V gene is TRBV6-1 and the J gene is TRBJ2-5, with TRBD2 perhaps the D gene, on 5 matching bases. The germline V gene encodes CDR1 MNHNS and CDR2 SASEGT. The CDR3 sequence holds 14 residues, the cysteine and phenylalanine included. Only CDR3 DNA remains: 42 bases, in frame from the first base. V and J are truncated by 6 bases and 4 bases respectively, leaving an intervening sequence of 15 bases.